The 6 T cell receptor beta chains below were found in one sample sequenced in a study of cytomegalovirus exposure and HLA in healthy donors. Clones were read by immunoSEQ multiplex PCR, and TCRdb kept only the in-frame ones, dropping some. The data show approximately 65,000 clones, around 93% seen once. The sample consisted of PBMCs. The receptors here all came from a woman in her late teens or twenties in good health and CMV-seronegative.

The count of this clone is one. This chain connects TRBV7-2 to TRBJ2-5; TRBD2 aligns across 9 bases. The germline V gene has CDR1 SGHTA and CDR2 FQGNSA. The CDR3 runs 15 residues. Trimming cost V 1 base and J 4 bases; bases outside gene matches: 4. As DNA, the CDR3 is TGTGCCAGCAGCTTAGAGGGCGGGAGGGGAGAGACCCAGTACTTC. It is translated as CASSLEGGRGETQYF.

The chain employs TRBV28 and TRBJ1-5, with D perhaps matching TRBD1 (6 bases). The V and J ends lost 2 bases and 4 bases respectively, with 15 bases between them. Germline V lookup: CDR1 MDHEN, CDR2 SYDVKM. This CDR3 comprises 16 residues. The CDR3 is CASSLNQGLSNQPQHF. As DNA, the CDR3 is TGTGCCAGCAGTTTAAACCAGGGGTTATCAAATCAGCCCCAGCATTTT.

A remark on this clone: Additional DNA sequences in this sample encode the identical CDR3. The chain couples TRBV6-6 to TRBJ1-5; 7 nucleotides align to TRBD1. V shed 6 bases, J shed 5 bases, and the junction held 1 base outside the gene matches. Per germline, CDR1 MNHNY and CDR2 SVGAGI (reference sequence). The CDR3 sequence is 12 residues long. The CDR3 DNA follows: TGTGCCAGCAGCCAGGGGGATCAGCCCCAGCATTTT. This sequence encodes CASSQGDQPQHF.

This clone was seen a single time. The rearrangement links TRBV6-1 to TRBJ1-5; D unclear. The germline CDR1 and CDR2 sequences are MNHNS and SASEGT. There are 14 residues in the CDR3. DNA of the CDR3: TGTGCGACGGGAAAGACAAGGGACAATCAGCCCCAGCATTTT. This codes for CATGKTRDNQPQHF.

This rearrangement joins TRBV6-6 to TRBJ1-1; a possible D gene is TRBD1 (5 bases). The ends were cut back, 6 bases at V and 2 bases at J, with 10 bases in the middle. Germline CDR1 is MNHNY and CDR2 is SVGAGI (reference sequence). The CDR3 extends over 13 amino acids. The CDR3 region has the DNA TGTGCCAGCAGCCAGACAGCCAACACTGAAGCTTTCTTT. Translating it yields CASSQTANTEAFF.

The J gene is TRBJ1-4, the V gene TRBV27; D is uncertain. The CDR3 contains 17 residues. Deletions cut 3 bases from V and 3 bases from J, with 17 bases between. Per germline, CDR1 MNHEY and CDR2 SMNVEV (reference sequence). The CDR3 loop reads CASSFLPPVNPNEKLFF. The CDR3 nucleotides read TGTGCCAGCAGTTTCCTGCCCCCGGTGAATCCTAATGAAAAACTGTTTTTT. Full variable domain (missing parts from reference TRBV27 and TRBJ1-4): EAQVTQNPRYLITVTGKKLTVTCSQNMNHEYMSWYRQDPGLGLRQIYYSMNVEVTDKGDVPEGYKVSRKEKRNFPLILESPSPNQTSLYFCASSFLPPVNPNEKLFFGSGTQLSVL.